This TCR beta chain is drawn from a study of neurological immune-mediated disorders. Whole-study results and caveats: The level of TCR clonal expansion was highest in patients with HTLV-1-associated myelopathy and lowest in multiple sclerosis, where it fell below the level seen in healthy controls. The multiple sclerosis repertoire cluster was associated with no clinical or MRI feature.

The cDNA was synthesized by means of template-switch 5'RACE, which was carried out with 10-nucleotide random UMIs. Over 180 million TCR-beta sequences (from 15-18 subjects) were yielded by each sequencing run. TCRdb redid the calling of the 5' RACE reads with MiXCR, one entry per CDR3 protein. The profile shows 95,000 to 150,000 distinct CDR3 sequences, about 3.4% of them singletons. This CDR3 comprises 14 residues. Germline CDR1 SNHLY, CDR2 FYNNEI. Trimming cost V 6 bases and J 0 bases, with 8 bases left between them. This clonotype has at least ten counts. Its antigen is unknown. This sequence originates from a woman aged 25 to 39 with multiple sclerosis. Sequenced material: PBMCs. V is TRBV2 and J is TRBJ2-2, with unresolved D. The CDR3 spells CASSGPPNTGELFF. The DNA of the CDR3 is TGTGCCAGCAGCGGACCACCGAACACCGGGGAGCTGTTTTTT.